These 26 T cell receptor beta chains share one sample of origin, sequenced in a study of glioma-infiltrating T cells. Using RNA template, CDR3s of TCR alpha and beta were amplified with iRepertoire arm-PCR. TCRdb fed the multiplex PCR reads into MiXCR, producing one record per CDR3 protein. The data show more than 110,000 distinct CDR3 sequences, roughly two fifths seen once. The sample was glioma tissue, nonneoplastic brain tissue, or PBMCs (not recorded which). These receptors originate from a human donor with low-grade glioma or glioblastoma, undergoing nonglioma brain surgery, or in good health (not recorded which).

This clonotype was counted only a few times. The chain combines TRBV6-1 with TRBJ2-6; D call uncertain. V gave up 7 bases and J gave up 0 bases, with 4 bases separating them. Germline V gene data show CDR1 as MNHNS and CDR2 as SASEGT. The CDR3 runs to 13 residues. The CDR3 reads CASTVSGANVLTF. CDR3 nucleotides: TGTGCCAGCACCGTCTCTGGGGCCAACGTCCTGACTTTC.

CDR3 DNA sequence: TGTGCCAGCAGCTTAGGTCGATCAAACGAAAAACTGTTTTTT. This translates into CASSLGRSNEKLFF. This chain links TRBV7-9 with TRBJ1-4; D call uncertain. Germline CDR1 and CDR2: SEHNR and FQNEAQ (reference sequence). V was shortened by 1 base and J by 8 bases, with 11 bases between the two germline ends. The CDR3 has 14 residues.

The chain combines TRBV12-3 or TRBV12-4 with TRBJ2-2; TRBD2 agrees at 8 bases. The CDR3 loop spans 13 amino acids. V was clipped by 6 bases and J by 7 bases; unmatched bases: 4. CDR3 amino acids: CASSPRGDGELFF. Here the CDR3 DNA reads TGTGCCAGCAGCCCGCGGGGGGACGGGGAGCTGTTTTTT.

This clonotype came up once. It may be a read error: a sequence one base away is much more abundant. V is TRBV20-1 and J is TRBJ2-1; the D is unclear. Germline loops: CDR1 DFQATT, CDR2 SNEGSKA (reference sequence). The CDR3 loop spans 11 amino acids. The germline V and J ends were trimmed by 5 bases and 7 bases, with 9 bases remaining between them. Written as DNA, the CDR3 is TGCAGTGCTTATAGGAGTAATGAGCAGTTCTTC. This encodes CSAYRSNEQFF.

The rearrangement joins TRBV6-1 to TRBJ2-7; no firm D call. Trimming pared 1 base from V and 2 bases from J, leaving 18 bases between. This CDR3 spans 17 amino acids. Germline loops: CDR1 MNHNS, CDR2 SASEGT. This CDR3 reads CASSEDPWKARTYEQYF. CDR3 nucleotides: TGTGCCAGCAGTGAAGACCCTTGGAAAGCTCGGACCTACGAGCAGTACTTC.

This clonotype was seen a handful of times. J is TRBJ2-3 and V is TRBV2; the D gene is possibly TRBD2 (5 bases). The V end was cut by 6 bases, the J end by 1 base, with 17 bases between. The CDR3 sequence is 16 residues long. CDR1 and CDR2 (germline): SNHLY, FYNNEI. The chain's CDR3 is CASSPEVGLRTDTQYF. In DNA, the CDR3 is TGTGCCAGCAGCCCGGAGGTAGGGCTCCGCACAGATACGCAGTATTTT. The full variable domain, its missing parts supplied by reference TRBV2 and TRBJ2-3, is EPEVTQTPSHQVTQMGQEVILRCVPISNHLYFYWYRQILGQKVEFLVSFYNNEISEKSEIFDDQFSVERPDGSNFTLKIRSTKLEDSAMYFCASSPEVGLRTDTQYFGPGTRLTVL.

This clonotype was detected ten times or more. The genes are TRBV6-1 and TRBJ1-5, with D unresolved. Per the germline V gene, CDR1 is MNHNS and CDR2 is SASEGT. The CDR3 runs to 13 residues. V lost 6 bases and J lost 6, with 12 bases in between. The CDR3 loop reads CASSLGPTQPQHF. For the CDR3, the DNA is TGTGCCAGCAGCCTGGGTCCTACTCAGCCCCAGCATTTT.

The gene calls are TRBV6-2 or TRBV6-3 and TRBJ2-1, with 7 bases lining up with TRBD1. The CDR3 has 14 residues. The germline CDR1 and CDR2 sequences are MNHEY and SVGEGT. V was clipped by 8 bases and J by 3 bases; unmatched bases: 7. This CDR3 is CASLRDSCYNEQFF. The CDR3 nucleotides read TGTGCCAGCCTCAGGGACAGCTGCTACAATGAGCAGTTCTTC.

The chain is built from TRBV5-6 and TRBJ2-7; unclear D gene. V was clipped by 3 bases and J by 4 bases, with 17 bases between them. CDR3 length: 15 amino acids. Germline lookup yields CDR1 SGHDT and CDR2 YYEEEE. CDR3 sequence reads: CASSWAHLVGYEQYF. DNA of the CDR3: TGTGCCAGCAGCTGGGCCCATCTCGTTGGGTACGAGCAGTACTTC. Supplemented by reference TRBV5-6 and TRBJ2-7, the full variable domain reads DAGVTQSPTHLIKTRGQQVTLRCSPKSGHDTVSWYQQALGQGPQFIFQYYEEEERQRGNFPDRFSGHQFPNYSSELNVNALLLGDSALYLCASSWAHLVGYEQYFGPGTRLTVT.

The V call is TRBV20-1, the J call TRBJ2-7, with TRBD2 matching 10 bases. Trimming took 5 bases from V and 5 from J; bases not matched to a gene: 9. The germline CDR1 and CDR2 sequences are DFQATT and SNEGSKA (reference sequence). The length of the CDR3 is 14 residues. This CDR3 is CSADKRGGVDEQYF. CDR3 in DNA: TGCAGTGCTGACAAGCGGGGGGGAGTCGACGAGCAGTACTTC.

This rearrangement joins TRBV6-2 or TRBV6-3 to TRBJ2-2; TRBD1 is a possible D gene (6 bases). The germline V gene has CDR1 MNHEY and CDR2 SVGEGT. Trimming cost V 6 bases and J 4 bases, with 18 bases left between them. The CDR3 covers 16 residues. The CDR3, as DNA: TGTGCCAGCAGGCTTTCCGACAGGCCGGCCACCGGGGAGCTGTTTTTT. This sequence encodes CASRLSDRPATGELFF.

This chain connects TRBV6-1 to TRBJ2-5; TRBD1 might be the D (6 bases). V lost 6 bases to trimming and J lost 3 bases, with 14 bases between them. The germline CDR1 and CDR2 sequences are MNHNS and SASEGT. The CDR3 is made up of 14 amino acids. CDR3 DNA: TGTGCCAGCAGCGGGGACAAGAGAGAAGAGACCCAGTACTTC. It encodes CASSGDKREETQYF.

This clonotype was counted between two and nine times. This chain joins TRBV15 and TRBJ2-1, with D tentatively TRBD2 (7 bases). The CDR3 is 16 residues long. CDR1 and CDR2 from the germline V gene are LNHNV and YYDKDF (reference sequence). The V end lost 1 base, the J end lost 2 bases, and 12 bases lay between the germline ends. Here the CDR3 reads CATSRGGGGAYNEQFF. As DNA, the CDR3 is TGTGCCACCAGCAGAGGAGGGGGGGGCGCCTACAATGAGCAGTTCTTC.

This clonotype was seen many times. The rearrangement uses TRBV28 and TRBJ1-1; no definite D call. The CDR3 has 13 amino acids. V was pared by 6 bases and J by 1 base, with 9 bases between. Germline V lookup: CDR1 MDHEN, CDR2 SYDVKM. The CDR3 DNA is TGTGCCAGCAGCCAACGGGGGAACACTGAAGCTTTCTTT. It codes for CASSQRGNTEAFF.

CDR3 DNA sequence: TGTGCCAGCAGCCAAATAATAAACACTGAAGCTTTCTTT. This translates into CASSQIINTEAFF. V usage is TRBV16 and J usage is TRBJ1-1; D is ambiguous. This CDR3 has 13 amino acids. Germline V gene data show CDR1 as KGHSY and CDR2 as FQNENV. V shed 2 bases and J shed 2 bases, with 6 bases lying between them.

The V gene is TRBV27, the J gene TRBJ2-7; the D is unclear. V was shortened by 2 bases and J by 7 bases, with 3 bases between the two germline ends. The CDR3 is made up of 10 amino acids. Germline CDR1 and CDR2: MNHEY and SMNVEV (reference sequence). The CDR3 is CASSLEEQYF. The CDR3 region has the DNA TGTGCCAGCAGTTTAGAAGAGCAGTACTTC.

CDR3 in DNA: TGTGCCAGCACTCCTGAGGGGAGCGGGACCGGGGAGCTGTTTTTT. Its protein product is CASTPEGSGTGELFF. V is TRBV27 and J is TRBJ2-2; D possibly corresponds to TRBD2 (6 bases). V gave up 7 bases and J gave up 5 bases, with 17 bases separating them. Germline assignment: CDR1 MNHEY and CDR2 SMNVEV (reference sequence). The CDR3 contains 15 residues.

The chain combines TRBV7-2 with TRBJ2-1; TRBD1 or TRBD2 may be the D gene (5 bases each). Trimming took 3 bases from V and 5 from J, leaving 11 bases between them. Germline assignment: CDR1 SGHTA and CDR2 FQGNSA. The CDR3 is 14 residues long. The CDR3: CASSLGTGNNEQFF. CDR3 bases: TGTGCCAGCAGCTTGGGGACGGGGAACAATGAGCAGTTCTTC.

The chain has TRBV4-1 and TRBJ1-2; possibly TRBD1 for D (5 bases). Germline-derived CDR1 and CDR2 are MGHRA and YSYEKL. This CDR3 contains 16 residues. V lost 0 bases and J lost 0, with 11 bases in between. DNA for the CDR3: TGCGCCAGCAGCCAAGAGGGGCTCCTAACTAACTATGGCTACACCTTC. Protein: CASSQEGLLTNYGYTF.

The CDR3 spells CASSAVWAVNYNEQFF. CDR3 coding DNA: TGTGCCAGCTCAGCGGTCTGGGCGGTGAATTACAATGAGCAGTTCTTC. The rearrangement joins TRBV18 to TRBJ2-1; D remains ambiguous. The CDR3 runs to 16 residues. Per germline, CDR1 KGHSH and CDR2 LQKENI. Trimming shortened V by 5 bases and J by 4 bases, and 18 bases separated the two germline ends. The full variable domain, completed using reference TRBV18 and TRBJ2-1, is NAGVMQNPRHLVRRRGQEARLRCSPMKGHSHVYWYRQLPEEGLKFMVYLQKENIIDESGMPKERFSAEFPKEGPSILRIQQVVRGDSAAYFCASSAVWAVNYNEQFFGPGTRLTVL.

The CDR3 sequence: CASSRQVYQETQYF. DNA for the CDR3: TGTGCCAGCAGCCGACAGGTGTACCAAGAGACCCAGTACTTC. The chain carries TRBV3-1 and TRBJ2-5; TRBD1 is a possible D gene (6 bases). CDR1 is LGHDT, CDR2 YNNKEL, per germline (reference sequence). The CDR3 has 14 residues. V was clipped by 4 bases and J by 0 bases, with 9 bases between them.

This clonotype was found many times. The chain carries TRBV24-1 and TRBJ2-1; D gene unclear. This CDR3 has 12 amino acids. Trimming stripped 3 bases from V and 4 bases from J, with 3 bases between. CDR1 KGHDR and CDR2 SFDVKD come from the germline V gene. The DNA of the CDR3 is TGTGCCACCAGTGATGCGTACAATGAGCAGTTCTTC. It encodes CATSDAYNEQFF.

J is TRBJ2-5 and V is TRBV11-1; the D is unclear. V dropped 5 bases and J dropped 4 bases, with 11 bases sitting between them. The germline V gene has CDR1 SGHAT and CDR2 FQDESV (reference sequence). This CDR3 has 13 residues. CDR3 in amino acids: CASSRAERETQYF. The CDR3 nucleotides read TGTGCCAGCAGCCGGGCCGAACGAGAGACCCAGTACTTC.

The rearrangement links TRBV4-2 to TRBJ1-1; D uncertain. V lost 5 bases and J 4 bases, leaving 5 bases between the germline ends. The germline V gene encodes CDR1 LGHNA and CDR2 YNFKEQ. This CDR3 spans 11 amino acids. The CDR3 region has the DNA TGTGCCAGCAGCTTGGTCACTGAAGCTTTCTTT. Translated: CASSLVTEAFF.

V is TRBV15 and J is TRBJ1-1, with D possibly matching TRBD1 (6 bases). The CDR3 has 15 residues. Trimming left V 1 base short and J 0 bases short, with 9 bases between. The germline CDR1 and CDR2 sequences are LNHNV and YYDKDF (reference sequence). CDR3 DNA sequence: TGTGCCACCAGCAGAGGGACAGACTTGAACACTGAAGCTTTCTTT. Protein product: CATSRGTDLNTEAFF.

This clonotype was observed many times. The CDR3 DNA is TGTGCCAGCAGTTTAGATACGCAGTATTTT. Translating gives CASSLDTQYF. The chain recombines TRBV28 with TRBJ2-3, with unresolved D. V lost 2 bases, J lost 6 bases, and 0 bases lay in between. This CDR3 contains 10 residues. Germline V gene data show CDR1 as MDHEN and CDR2 as SYDVKM.